A single sample is the source of the 22 T cell receptor beta chains below, sequenced in a study of blood T cell repertoires in COVID-19. Generated by immunoSEQ multiplex PCR, the TCRdb table keeps only in-frame clones and is missing some. The sample includes 95,000 to 150,000 clones, around 80% of them seen just once. Sample: peripheral blood. These TCRs come from a man aged 60 to 69 with active or convalescent COVID-19.

This chain connects TRBV28 to TRBJ1-6; perhaps TRBD1 as D (6 bases). Germline V gene lookup returns CDR1 MDHEN and CDR2 SYDVKM. V was cut by 4 bases and J by 6 bases, with 16 bases left in between. The CDR3 has 16 residues. This CDR3 reads CASSYPTGKGNSPLHF. The CDR3 nucleotides read TGTGCCAGCAGTTACCCTACAGGGAAGGGTAATTCACCCCTCCACTTT.

The V and J genes are TRBV24-1 and TRBJ2-7, with 8 bases that match TRBD1. V dropped 3 bases and J dropped 5; count of bases not matched to a gene: 11. Germline loops: CDR1 KGHDR, CDR2 SFDVKD. CDR3 size: 16 residues. The CDR3 bases are TGTGCCACCAGTGATCCAGGACAGGGCCTCAGTGACGAGCAGTACTTC. Protein: CATSDPGQGLSDEQYF.

The chain joins TRBV4-3 to TRBJ1-4; D might be TRBD1 (5 bases). Germline CDR1 and CDR2: LGHNA and YSLEER. Trimming shortened V by 0 bases and J by 0 bases, and 8 bases separated the two germline ends. This CDR3 contains 16 residues. The CDR3 reads CASSQEPGPTNEKLFF. In DNA, the CDR3 is TGCGCCAGCAGCCAAGAGCCAGGGCCAACTAATGAAAAACTGTTTTTT.

V gene TRBV11-3 combines with J gene TRBJ2-3; 7 nucleotides agree with TRBD1. The CDR3 is made up of 15 amino acids. V dropped 1 base and J dropped 3; count of bases not matched to a gene: 4. Germline V gene data show CDR1 as SGHNT and CDR2 as YENEEA. CDR3 DNA: TGTGCCAGCAGCTTAGGACAGGGCCCAACAGATACGCAGTATTTT. It codes for CASSLGQGPTDTQYF.

V is TRBV7-2 and J is TRBJ2-1; 9 positions agree with TRBD2. The V gene end was trimmed by 0 bases and the J gene end by 4 bases; junction bases not matched to a gene: 10. Germline loops: CDR1 SGHTA, CDR2 FQGNSA. The CDR3 is 18 residues long. CDR3 in amino acids: CASSLAAGTSLVYNEQFF. For the CDR3, the DNA is TGTGCCAGCAGCTTAGCAGCCGGGACTAGCCTTGTTTACAATGAGCAGTTCTTC.

The chain couples TRBV7-2 to TRBJ2-5; 13 nucleotides align to TRBD2. Germline V gene data show CDR1 as SGHTA and CDR2 as FQGNSA. The CDR3 spans 16 residues. J was trimmed by 5 bases and V by 5 bases; bases with no gene match: 8. The CDR3 region has the DNA TGTGCCAGCAGCCCGGCGGGACTAGCGGGATTGGAGACCCAGTACTTC. The encoded protein is CASSPAGLAGLETQYF.

The rearrangement joins TRBV5-1 to TRBJ2-7, with 7 nucleotides matching TRBD2. Trimming took 2 bases from V and 3 from J; bases not matched to a gene: 8. The CDR3 runs 15 residues. The germline V gene has CDR1 SGHRS and CDR2 YFSETQ. The CDR3 here is CASSFEGGYLYEQYF. CDR3 nucleotides: TGCGCCAGCAGCTTCGAGGGAGGGTATCTCTACGAGCAGTACTTC.

CDR3 sequence reads: CAWRRAADTDTQYF. The CDR3 coding sequence is TGTGCCTGGAGGAGGGCGGCGGACACAGATACGCAGTATTTT. The chain employs TRBV30 and TRBJ2-3; perhaps TRBD2 as D (5 bases). Germline V CDR1 and CDR2: GTSNPN, SVGIG (reference sequence). Trimming took off 3 bases at V and 2 bases at J, with 12 bases between the two ends. The CDR3 has 14 amino acids.

The chain links TRBV27 to TRBJ2-7; D possibly corresponds to TRBD2 (5 bases). Germline CDR1 is MNHEY and CDR2 is SMNVEV (reference sequence). The CDR3 totals 15 residues. The V and J ends lost 2 bases and 6 bases respectively, with 17 bases between them. DNA of the CDR3: TGTGCCAGCAGTTTAACGGAGGCAGTGGCAGGCGAGCAGTACTTC. Translated: CASSLTEAVAGEQYF.

The chain links TRBV7-2 to TRBJ2-2; TRBD2 aligns across 14 bases. With 4 bases clipped from V and 5 bases from J, the junction kept 0 bases outside the gene matches. The CDR3 is made up of 15 amino acids. Germline CDR1 SGHTA, CDR2 FQGNSA. CDR3 bases: TGTGCCAGCAGCTGGACTAGCGGGAGGACCGGGGAGCTGTTTTTT. The encoded protein is CASSWTSGRTGELFF.

The CDR3 nucleotides read TGTGCCACCAGTGACCCCGGGACAGGGGACCCCTACGAGCAGTACTTC. It is translated as CATSDPGTGDPYEQYF. V gene TRBV24-1 combines with J gene TRBJ2-7, with 10 bases that match TRBD1. CDR3 size: 16 residues. The V gene end was trimmed by 4 bases and the J gene end by 2 bases; junction bases not matched to a gene: 7. CDR1 and CDR2 (germline): KGHDR, SFDVKD.

The V gene is TRBV9, the J gene TRBJ1-2; 11 nucleotides line up with TRBD1. The CDR3 runs 13 residues. The germline V gene encodes CDR1 SGDLS and CDR2 YYNGEE. The ends lost 0 bases at V and 12 bases at J; junction bases unmatched: 4. DNA for the CDR3: TGTGCCAGCAGCGTAGGGTGGGACAGGGGGGACACCTTC. Residues: CASSVGWDRGDTF.

This chain links TRBV4-3 with TRBJ2-6, with TRBD1 matching over 12 bases. J lost 2 bases, V lost 0 bases, and 5 bases had no gene match. CDR3 length: 19 amino acids. CDR1 is LGHNA, CDR2 YSLEER, per germline. The CDR3, as DNA: TGCGCCAGCAGCCAAGAGGCTGGGACAGGGGGCCCTGGGGCCAACGTCCTGACTTTC. Its translation: CASSQEAGTGGPGANVLTF.

The rearrangement links TRBV11-2 to TRBJ2-3, with 8 bases aligning to TRBD2. From germline, CDR1 is SGHAT and CDR2 FQNNGV. Germline trimming cut 5 bases from V and 3 bases from J; bases unmatched to any gene: 10. The CDR3 is 16 amino acids. Here the CDR3 reads CASSRSAGGVTDTQYF. CDR3 sequence (DNA): TGTGCCAGCAGCCGTTCCGCGGGAGGTGTGACAGATACGCAGTATTTT.

The chain combines TRBV7-2 with TRBJ2-7, with D tentatively TRBD2 (6 bases). CDR1 and CDR2 from the germline V gene are SGHTA and FQGNSA. This CDR3 contains 14 residues. The V end lost 3 bases, the J end lost 3 bases, and 12 bases lay between the germline ends. Here the CDR3 reads CASSLGVEGYEQYF. The CDR3 DNA reads as TGTGCCAGCAGCTTGGGGGTGGAGGGCTACGAGCAGTACTTC.

This clone appeared once. The V call is TRBV6-5, the J call TRBJ2-7, with 8 bases lining up with TRBD2. J lost 4 bases, V lost 6 bases, and 11 bases had no gene match. Germline V CDR1 and CDR2: MNHEY, SVGAGI. The length of the CDR3 is 15 residues. As DNA, the CDR3 is TGTGCCAGCAGGGACCTGGGGACTAGTGGATACGAGCAGTACTTC. Translation: CASRDLGTSGYEQYF.

This chain connects TRBV4-3 to TRBJ1-1; D might be TRBD1 (6 bases). Looked up from germline, CDR1 is LGHNA and CDR2 is YSLEER. The CDR3 sequence is 14 residues long. With 4 bases removed from V and 3 bases from J, the gap between germline ends came to 12 bases. In DNA form, the CDR3 reads TGCGCCAGCAGCCTAAGCAGGGGCCACACTGAAGCTTTCTTT. Amino acid sequence: CASSLSRGHTEAFF.

V and J are TRBV3-1 (or the pseudogene TRBV3-2) and TRBJ2-3; tentatively, D is TRBD2 (6 bases). From germline, CDR1 is LGHDT and CDR2 YNNKEL (reference sequence). CDR3 length: 13 amino acids. The V end lost 2 bases, the J end lost 4 bases, and 7 bases lay between the germline ends. The CDR3, as DNA: TGTGCCAGCAGCCAACGGGGGTCAGATACGCAGTATTTT. Translating gives CASSQRGSDTQYF.

The V call is TRBV6-5, the J call TRBJ2-5, with a tentative D call TRBD2 (6 bases). CDR1 MNHEY and CDR2 SVGAGI come from the germline V gene. V lost 8 bases, J lost 1 base, and 11 bases lay in between. The CDR3 sequence is 13 residues long. CDR3 nucleotides: TGTGCCAGCTTTGTCGGGAGCCAAGAGACCCAGTACTTC. As protein: CASFVGSQETQYF.

This rearrangement joins TRBV5-1 to TRBJ2-1; 11 bases align to TRBD2. The CDR3 spans 15 residues. Germline-derived CDR1 and CDR2 are SGHRS and YFSETQ. V was pared by 4 bases and J by 8 bases, with 8 bases of the junction left unmatched. This CDR3 reads CASSPLTSGSYEQFF. CDR3 DNA: TGCGCCAGCAGCCCCCTTACTAGCGGGAGTTATGAGCAGTTCTTC.

J is TRBJ1-2 and V is TRBV27; TRBD1 aligns across 11 bases. The CDR3 has 14 residues. The junction had 7 bases not matched to a gene; V was cut back by 6 bases and J by 7 bases. Per the germline V gene, CDR1 is MNHEY and CDR2 is SMNVEV (reference sequence). Written as DNA, the CDR3 is TGTGCCAGCAGACGGACAGGGGGCGATGGTGGCTACACCTTC. Translation: CASRRTGGDGGYTF.

The table lists this clone with a count of one. V is TRBV7-9 and J is TRBJ1-2; 9 positions match TRBD1. V trimming: 4 bases; J trimming: 5 bases; junction bases outside the gene matches: 8. Germline V lookup: CDR1 SEHNR, CDR2 FQNEAQ (reference sequence). The CDR3 length is 15 residues. The CDR3 DNA reads TGTGCCAGCAGCTCCGGGACAGGGTTTCGATATGGCTACACCTTC. Translated: CASSSGTGFRYGYTF. Together with reference TRBV7-9 and TRBJ1-2, the CDR3 gives the full variable domain: DTGVSQNPRHKITKRGQNVTFRCDPISEHNRLYWYRQTLGQGPEFLTYFQNEAQLEKSRLLSDRFSAERPKGSFSTLEIQRTEQGDSAMYLCASSSGTGFRYGYTFGSGTRLTVV.